Each of the 27 T cell receptor beta chains below was sequenced from the same sample in a study of kidney transplant recipient with SARS-CoV-2 infection. MiXCR, applied by TCRdb to the reads, yields one record per CDR3 protein. Counted here are some 220,000 distinct CDR3 sequences, about 30% occurring once; the ten biggest clones make up more than 6.5%. Specimen: a blood sample, collected at baseline and around day 110 from a kidney transplant recipient. These receptors were taken from a young adult male patient who had COVID-19 and was a kidney transplant recipient. The graft donor may be the source of some T cells.

The table lists this clonotype with many counts. The chain carries TRBV12-3 or TRBV12-4 and TRBJ2-4; tentatively, D is TRBD1 (6 bases). The CDR3 runs 15 residues. The ends were cut back, 4 bases at V and 10 bases at J, with 20 bases in the middle. The DNA for the CDR3 is TGTGCCAGCAGTTCCAAAGAGACTACAGGGCAAATTCAGTACTTC. This translates into CASSSKETTGQIQYF.

Points on this clonotype: A far larger clone is just one base off, so this is likely a read error. The V gene is TRBV7-6, the J gene TRBJ2-7; D possibly corresponds to TRBD2 (6 bases). The CDR3 is 15 amino acids. In germline, CDR1 is SGHVS, CDR2 FNYEAQ. V was pared by 5 bases and J by 6 bases, with 20 bases between. The chain's CDR3 is CASSLIGGVSREQYF. The CDR3 DNA sequence: TGTGCCAGCAGCCTCATAGGCGGGGTTTCCCGCGAGCAGTACTTC.

V is TRBV20-1 and J is TRBJ2-1; 11 bases map to TRBD2. J gave up 0 bases and V 2 bases, and 0 bases lay outside the gene matches. The CDR3 runs 15 residues. The V gene's germline CDR1 is DFQATT and CDR2 SNEGSKA (reference sequence). The CDR3 DNA reads as TGCAGTGCTAGACTAGCGGGAGGCTCCTACAATGAGCAGTTCTTC. This sequence encodes CSARLAGGSYNEQFF.

The rearrangement links TRBV7-7 to TRBJ1-2; D is unresolved. Germline lookup yields CDR1 SSHAT and CDR2 FNYEAQ (reference sequence). The CDR3 extends over 17 amino acids. The V and J ends lost 5 bases and 4 bases respectively, with 23 bases between them. The chain's CDR3 is CASSAYVKCRKTYGYTF. CDR3 coding DNA: TGTGCCAGCAGCGCGTACGTTAAGTGCCGAAAGACCTATGGCTACACCTTC.

The table lists this clonotype with many counts. The chain recombines TRBV10-3 with TRBJ1-1; D not resolved. The CDR3 runs to 14 residues. V was clipped by 3 bases and J by 1 base, with 9 bases between them. Looked up from germline, CDR1 is ENHRY and CDR2 is SYGVKD. This chain's CDR3 is CAISDWRGNTEAFF. CDR3 sequence (DNA): TGTGCCATCAGTGATTGGCGGGGGAACACTGAAGCTTTCTTT.

As for this clonotype: This clone may be a read error of a much larger clone one base away. The chain carries TRBV6-4 and TRBJ1-2, with no clear D. The CDR3 runs 17 residues. Germline CDR1 reads MRHNA; CDR2 reads SNTAGT. CDR3 region: CASSSNRSHGKTYGHTF. In nucleotides, the CDR3 is TGTGCCAGCAGTTCAAACCGCTCACACGGAAAGACCTATGGCCACACCTTC.

This clonotype was observed many times. The rearrangement uses TRBV13 and TRBJ2-5; TRBD2 matches 9 bases. The germline CDR1 and CDR2 sequences are PRHDT and FYEKMQ (reference sequence). The CDR3 sequence is 16 residues long. J lost 3 bases, V lost 1 base, and 6 bases had no gene match. The CDR3 bases are TGTGCCAGCAGCTTAGCAGGTAGCGGGGGAAAAGAGACCCAGTACTTC. It translates to CASSLAGSGGKETQYF. Filled out from reference TRBV13 and TRBJ2-5, the complete variable domain reads AAGVIQSPRHLIKEKRETATLKCYPIPRHDTVYWYQQGPGQDPQFLISFYEKMQSDKGSIPDRFSAQQFSDYHSELNMSSLELGDSALYFCASSLAGSGGKETQYFGPGTRLLVL.

This clonotype has a handful of counts. The chain joins TRBV5-4 to TRBJ2-2, with 13 nucleotides matching TRBD2. V shed 4 bases, J shed 7 bases, and the junction held 7 bases outside the gene matches. The CDR3 extends over 16 amino acids. The V gene's germline CDR1 is SGHNT and CDR2 YYREEE (reference sequence). For the CDR3, the DNA is TGTGCCAGCAGCCGGACTAGCGGGAGAGGCGGCGGGGAGCTGTTTTTT. It specifies CASSRTSGRGGGELFF.

This clonotype was seen once. A much larger clone lies a single base off, so this may be a read error. The chain carries TRBV5-1 and TRBJ1-6; a possible D gene is TRBD1 (6 bases). The germline V and J ends were trimmed by 5 bases and 7 bases, with 10 bases remaining between them. Germline CDR1 reads SGHRS; CDR2 reads YFSETQ. This CDR3 region has 13 residues. This CDR3 is CASRRGLNSPLHF. The CDR3, as DNA: TGCGCCAGCAGAAGGGGGTTAAATTCACCCCTCCACTTT.

Ten or more counts support this clonotype. J is TRBJ2-2 and V is TRBV12-3 or TRBV12-4; tentatively, D is TRBD2 (5 bases). CDR3 length: 15 amino acids. Trimming left V 2 bases short and J 3 bases short, with 10 bases between. The CDR3 region has the DNA TGTGCCAGCAGTTTATTAGCGCTCCACACCGGGGAGCTGTTTTTT. Its translation: CASSLLALHTGELFF.

This clonotype was seen more than once but under ten times. The rearrangement uses TRBV19 and TRBJ2-1; 7 bases are a match to TRBD2. Per the germline V gene, CDR1 is LNHDA and CDR2 is SQIVND (reference sequence). J lost 0 bases, V lost 0 bases, and 11 bases had no gene match. The CDR3 length is 19 residues. In DNA, the CDR3 is TGTGCCAGTAGTATAGAAGCTAGCGGAGCTACCAGCTCCTACAATGAGCAGTTCTTC. Its protein is CASSIEASGATSSYNEQFF. The full variable domain, rest sourced from reference TRBV19 and TRBJ2-1, is DGGITQSPKYLFRKEGQNVTLSCEQNLNHDAMYWYRQDPGQGLRLIYYSQIVNDFQKGDIAEGYSVSREKKESFPLTVTSAQKNPTAFYLCASSIEASGATSSYNEQFFGPGTRLTVL.

Points on this clonotype: One base away lies a much larger clone, so this may be a sequencing read error. The chain recombines TRBV9 with TRBJ1-2; D remains unclear. The CDR3 contains 16 residues. Germline V gene data show CDR1 as SGDLS and CDR2 as YYNGEE. Trimming stripped 7 bases from V and 4 bases from J, with 23 bases between. This chain's CDR3 is CASVMVYSRKAYGYTF. Here the CDR3 DNA reads TGTGCCAGCGTTATGGTGTACTCAAGAAAGGCCTATGGCTACACCTTC.

The table lists this clonotype with many counts. The rearrangement uses TRBV20-1 and TRBJ1-6; D might be TRBD1 (5 bases). The germline V gene has CDR1 DFQATT and CDR2 SNEGSKA (reference sequence). V dropped 3 bases and J dropped 5 bases, with 14 bases sitting between them. The CDR3 length is 15 residues. CDR3 DNA sequence: TGCAGTGCTAGCGTCTCCAGGGTGGATAATTCACCCCTCCACTTT. It yields the protein CSASVSRVDNSPLHF.

This clonotype was found many times. V gene TRBV2 combines with J gene TRBJ2-5; 13 bases are a match to TRBD2. Germline V gene sequence: CDR1 SNHLY, CDR2 FYNNEI. The CDR3 spans 17 residues. With V trimmed by 7 bases and J by 4 bases, 12 bases remained unmatched. CDR3 region: CASKDPWTSGRRETQYF. The CDR3 region has the DNA TGTGCCAGCAAAGATCCTTGGACTAGCGGGAGAAGAGAGACCCAGTACTTC.

Many counts were recorded for this clonotype. The DNA for the CDR3 is TGTGGCAGTTCGCGACCTGATAGCCGAAAGACCTATGGCTACACCTTC. Its translation: CGSSRPDSRKTYGYTF. The chain joins TRBV8-2 to TRBJ1-2. TRBV8-2 is a recognized pseudogene. The CDR3 covers 16 residues.

This clonotype was observed at least ten times. V usage is TRBV30 and J usage is TRBJ1-5, with 8 bases fitting TRBD1. This CDR3 has 17 amino acids. The V and J ends lost 0 bases and 6 bases, in that order; junction bases with no gene match: 13. Germline-derived CDR1 and CDR2 are GTSNPN and SVGIG (reference sequence). In DNA form, the CDR3 reads TGTGCCTGGAGTGTACATGCAGGGGGCATTGGTGCTCAGCCCCAGCATTTT. It specifies CAWSVHAGGIGAQPQHF.

Details on this clonotype: Just one base apart from a much larger clone, this may be a read error. The rearrangement links TRBV21-1 to TRBJ2-3; the table's D call, TRBD2, was not checked against the DNA. TRBV21-1 is flagged as a pseudogene. The CDR3 is 15 amino acids. CDR3 amino acids: CASSETSGIEDTPYF. Here the CDR3 DNA reads TGTGCCAGCAGCGAGACTAGCGGGATTGAAGATACGCCGTATTTT.

About this clonotype itself: This may stem from a read error, because a much larger clone lies one nucleotide away. The V gene is TRBV3-1, the J gene TRBJ1-2, with no clear D. Germline V lookup: CDR1 LGHDT, CDR2 YNNKEL (reference sequence). This CDR3 contains 15 residues. The CDR3 protein is CASSQMGVTNYDYTF. The CDR3 DNA reads as TGTGCCAGCAGCCAAATGGGCGTTACTAACTATGACTACACCTTC.

This rearrangement joins TRBV5-1 to TRBJ1-6; D is undetermined. V was clipped by 7 bases and J by 5 bases, with 10 bases between them. The CDR3 consists of 13 residues. Germline V gives CDR1 SGHRS, CDR2 YFSETQ. CDR3 in amino acids: CASGLADNSPLHF. DNA of the CDR3: TGCGCCAGCGGATTGGCAGATAATTCACCCCTCCACTTT.

A word on this clonotype: The junction differs from germline at one of its ends, possibly a read error. The gene calls are TRBV5-1 and TRBJ2-1; TRBD2 agrees at 13 bases. Germline values: CDR1 SGHRS, CDR2 YFSETQ. The CDR3 has 17 residues. CDR3 sequence reads: CASSLAGTSGNRNEQSF. CDR3 sequence (DNA): TGCGCCAGCAGCTTGGCCGGGACTAGCGGGAATCGGAATGAGCAGTCCTTC.

Many counts were recorded for this clonotype. The chain has TRBV12-3 or TRBV12-4 and TRBJ1-1; a possible D gene is TRBD1 (5 bases). V dropped 3 bases and J dropped 0 bases, with 17 bases sitting between them. The CDR3 sequence is 17 residues long. CDR3: CASSFSARVKMNTEAFF. CDR3 bases: TGTGCCAGCAGTTTTAGCGCCAGGGTGAAGATGAACACTGAAGCTTTCTTT.

In this sample, this clonotype turned up many times. The V gene is TRBV28, the J gene TRBJ1-2, with 7 bases aligning to TRBD1. V was clipped by 5 bases and J by 5 bases; unmatched bases: 5. The CDR3 consists of 13 residues. Germline loops: CDR1 MDHEN, CDR2 SYDVKM. CDR3 region: CASSPPGGYGYTF. As DNA, the CDR3 is TGTGCCAGCAGTCCCCCAGGGGGTTATGGCTACACCTTC.

This clonotype was seen repeatedly, ten times or more. The chain is built from TRBV11-2 and TRBJ1-2; D unclear. In germline, CDR1 is SGHAT, CDR2 FQNNGV. V lost 4 bases and J 4 bases, leaving 22 bases between the germline ends. This CDR3 is built from 17 residues. Here the CDR3 reads CASSSSKTSRKTYGYTF. CDR3 DNA: TGTGCCAGCAGCTCCTCAAAAACAAGCAGAAAGACCTATGGCTACACCTTC.

In its sample, this clonotype was seen many times. V and J are TRBV6-1 and TRBJ2-7, with D perhaps TRBD1 (5 bases). The germline V gene encodes CDR1 MNHNS and CDR2 SASEGT. The CDR3 is 15 residues long. V dropped 1 base and J dropped 0 bases, with 10 bases sitting between them. The CDR3 region is CASSEGQGFSYEQYV. As DNA, the CDR3 is TGTGCCAGCAGTGAAGGTCAGGGTTTCTCCTACGAGCAGTACGTC.

This clonotype occurred a few times. Given a much more abundant clone one base away, this may be a read error. V gene TRBV11-3 combines with J gene TRBJ1-2, with no clear D. Germline V gene sequence: CDR1 SGHNT, CDR2 YENEEA. This CDR3 region has 17 residues. V was pared by 5 bases and J by 6 bases, with 25 bases between. For the CDR3, the DNA is TGTGCCAGCAGCCGACCTGTCGATCTCGGAAAGACCCATGGCTACACCTTC. This gives the protein CASSRPVDLGKTHGYTF.

This clonotype is a singleton in its sample. This may be a read error, as it is one base from a much larger clone. This chain joins TRBV12-5 and TRBJ1-2; perhaps TRBD1 as D (5 bases). The CDR3 length is 17 residues. The V gene lost 4 bases and the J gene lost 7 bases, with 25 bases spanning the gap. Germline lookup yields CDR1 LGHNT and CDR2 FRNRAP. The DNA of the CDR3 is TGTGCTAGTGGTTCTGCTGTTTTGCAGGGAAAGACCTGTGGCTACACCTTC. This codes for CASGSAVLQGKTCGYTF.

By share of the sample, this clonotype is medium-sized (0.01 to 0.1%). The rearrangement uses TRBV30 and TRBJ2-7; 7 bases match TRBD1. CDR3 length equals 15 residues. CDR1 and CDR2 from the germline V gene are GTSNPN and SVGIG (reference sequence). V trimming: 3 bases; J trimming: 5 bases; junction bases outside the gene matches: 13. This CDR3 is CAWSARQGKLDEQYF. For the CDR3, the DNA is TGTGCCTGGAGCGCTCGACAGGGCAAGTTGGACGAGCAGTACTTC.